This T cell receptor beta chain was observed in a study of regulatory T cells in long-lasting Graves disease. The time point here: newly diagnosed GD, antithyroid drugs for less than 3 months. PBMCs provided the RNA from which the TCR library was made. Germline lookup yields CDR1 DFQATT and CDR2 SNEGSKA (reference sequence). This CDR3 contains 14 residues. The V and J ends lost 5 bases and 2 bases, in that order; junction bases with no gene match: 6. TCR beta libraries were built with iRepertoire HTBI primers and Arm-PCR of CDR3 regions. As originally analysed: Sequenced samples collectively carried 55 to 80 TRBV and around 15 TRBJ segments. Via MiXCR, TCRdb re-called the multiplex PCR reads, giving one row per CDR3 protein. TCRdb, not the authors, supplied the V and J calls. The sample includes approximately 400,000 distinct CDR3 sequences, about 15% of them seen just once. This clonotype was counted at least ten times. Its antigen remains unknown.

Study-level points and caveats: Among persistent patients, a larger number of public clonotypes were shared (around 2,700) than among newly diagnosed patients (about 970).

These records were also assigned to another study, of T cells in Graves' hyperthyroidism and ophthalmopathy. That paper adds: Initially, a first-round RT-PCR of the TCR CDR3 employed the HTBI primer set.

The gene calls are TRBV20-1 and TRBJ2-1; 7 positions agree with TRBD2. The clonotype originates from a woman in her thirties or forties with Graves disease. The sample here was peripheral blood mononuclear cells (PBMCs), taken at new diagnosis, from a patient treated with antithyroid drugs. In DNA, the CDR3 is TGCAGTGCTTCCTCCCTAGCGGCCTACAATGAGCAGTTCTTC. This encodes CSASSLAAYNEQFF.